The clone carrying this T cell receptor beta chain showed up many times. Its specificity is not known. This record comes from a study of T-cell reconstitution after alpha-beta-depleted transplantation in children. The study's findings and limits: A year had passed since transplant, and T-cell counts and diversity by then came mostly from newly produced T cells. Some patients' high day-60 TCRbeta diversity was traced to surviving recipient T cells and thymic progenitors. About two months after transplant, alpha-beta T cells reportedly came from several hundred expanded graft clones.

The germline gives CDR1 MDHEN, CDR2 SYDVKM. The CDR3 totals 13 residues. The V and J ends lost 3 bases and 5 bases respectively, with 11 bases between them. Unique molecular identifiers were built into the TCRbeta library. Each CDR3 protein gets one entry after TCRdb re-called the PCR reads with MiXCR. This sample has about 300,000 distinct CDR3 sequences; nearly 8% occur once, and the top ten carry 9.1%. The receptor's source is a female patient aged 2-15 years who had a stem cell transplant for Fanconi anemia, so the T cells may come from the graft donor. The source was peripheral blood, collected 360 days after TCRalphabeta/CD19-depleted stem cell transplant. The chain uses TRBV28 and TRBJ2-7; D gene uncertain. The CDR3 here is CASSFVNRNEQYF. CDR3 sequence (DNA): TGTGCCAGCAGTTTCGTTAACCGTAACGAGCAGTACTTC.